This entry is about one T cell receptor beta chain. No antigen is known for it. This specimen belongs to a study of chemoradiotherapy in HPV16-positive cancers. Clones were sequenced by immunoSEQ multiplex PCR, and TCRdb holds only the in-frame ones, with some missing. The sample holds some 14,000 clones; 69% are singletons and the top ten take roughly a fifth. Overall study findings and caveats: HPV-specific T cells were functionally defined from only a couple of HPV16-positive patients. HPV-responsive T-cell expansion during chemoradiotherapy was linked to improved recurrence-free survival in HPV16-positive patients.

Germline CDR1 SGHNT, CDR2 YYREEE (reference sequence). J lost 7 bases, V lost 4 bases, and 9 bases had no gene match. The CDR3 spans 15 residues. Over chemoradiotherapy, repertoires were sampled more than once. Sample collection occurred from a patient who underwent chemoradiotherapy. This clonotype was obtained from a human donor with HPV-associated anogenital cancer. V is TRBV5-4 and J is TRBJ2-2; 8 nucleotides agree with TRBD1. The CDR3 DNA reads TGTGCCAGCAGCCCCAGGACAGGGACCGGCGGGGAGCTGTTTTTT. It yields the protein CASSPRTGTGGELFF.